This TCR beta chain was observed in a study of blood T cell repertoires in COVID-19. Study background: The origin of the acute and convalescent COVID-19 samples was the United States, Italy and Spain.

Trimming took off 5 bases at V and 2 bases at J, with 13 bases between the two ends. Germline V gene sequence: CDR1 LNHDA, CDR2 SQIVND (reference sequence). The CDR3 totals 14 residues. Sequencing used immunoSEQ multiplex PCR; TCRdb keeps in-frame clones, though not all of them. The sample lists about 110,000 clones; around four fifths were seen once. The sample holds one count of this clone. This TCR derives from a woman aged 60-75 years with acute or convalescent COVID-19. The source material was peripheral blood. The chain joins TRBV19 to TRBJ2-7, with a weak D call TRBD2 (6 bases). The CDR3 here is CASSRAGGPYEQYF. The DNA for the CDR3 is TGTGCCAGTAGTCGGGCCGGGGGACCCTACGAGCAGTACTTC.